This T cell receptor (beta chain) was identified during a study of blood T cell repertoires in COVID-19. The assay was immunoSEQ multiplex PCR, and TCRdb's table has in-frame clones only and misses some. The table records approximately 300,000 clones, 75% to 90% of them present only once. CDR1 and CDR2 (germline): SGDLS, YYNGEE. The CDR3 extends over 16 amino acids. V was clipped by 4 bases and J by 3 bases; unmatched bases: 10. The clonotype comes from a man in his forties or fifties with acute or convalescent COVID-19. J is TRBJ2-3 and V is TRBV9, with 8 positions matching TRBD2. The sample comprised peripheral blood. The CDR3 protein is CASSNRDLAGTDTQYF. The CDR3 DNA sequence: TGTGCCAGCAGCAATCGGGACTTAGCGGGGACAGATACGCAGTATTTT.